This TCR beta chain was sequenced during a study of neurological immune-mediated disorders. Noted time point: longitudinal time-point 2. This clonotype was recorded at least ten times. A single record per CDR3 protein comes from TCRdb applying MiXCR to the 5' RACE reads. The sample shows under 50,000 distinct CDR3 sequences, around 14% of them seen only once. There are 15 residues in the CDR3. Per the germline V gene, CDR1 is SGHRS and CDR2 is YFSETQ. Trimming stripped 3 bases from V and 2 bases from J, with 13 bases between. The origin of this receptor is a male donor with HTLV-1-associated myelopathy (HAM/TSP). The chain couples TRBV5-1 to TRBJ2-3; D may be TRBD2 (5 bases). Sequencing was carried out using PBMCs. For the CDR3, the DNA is TGCGCCAGCAGCTCATCGACGGGATACACAGATACGCAGTATTTT. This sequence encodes CASSSSTGYTDTQYF.